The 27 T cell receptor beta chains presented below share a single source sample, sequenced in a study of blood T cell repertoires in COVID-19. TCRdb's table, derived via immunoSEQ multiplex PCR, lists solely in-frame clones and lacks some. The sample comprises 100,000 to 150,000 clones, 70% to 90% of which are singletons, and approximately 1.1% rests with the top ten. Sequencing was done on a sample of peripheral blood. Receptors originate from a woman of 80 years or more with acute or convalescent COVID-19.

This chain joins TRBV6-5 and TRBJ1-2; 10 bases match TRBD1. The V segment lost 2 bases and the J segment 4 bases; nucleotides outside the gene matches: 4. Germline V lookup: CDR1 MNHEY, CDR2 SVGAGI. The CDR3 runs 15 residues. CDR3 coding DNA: TGTGCCAGCAGTTACGACAGGGGGCAGAGCTATGGCTACACCTTC. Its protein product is CASSYDRGQSYGYTF.

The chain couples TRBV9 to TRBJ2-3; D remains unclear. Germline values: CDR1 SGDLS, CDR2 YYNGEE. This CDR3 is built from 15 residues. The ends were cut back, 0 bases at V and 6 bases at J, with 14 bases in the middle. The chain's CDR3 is CASSVVSAVWDTQYF. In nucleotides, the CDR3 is TGTGCCAGCAGCGTAGTGTCGGCGGTTTGGGATACGCAGTATTTT. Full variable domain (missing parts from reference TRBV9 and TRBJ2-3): DSGVTQTPKHLITATGQRVTLRCSPRSGDLSVYWYQQSLDQGLQFLIQYYNGEERAKGNILERFSAQQFPDLHSELNLSSLELGDSALYFCASSVVSAVWDTQYFGPGTRLTVL.

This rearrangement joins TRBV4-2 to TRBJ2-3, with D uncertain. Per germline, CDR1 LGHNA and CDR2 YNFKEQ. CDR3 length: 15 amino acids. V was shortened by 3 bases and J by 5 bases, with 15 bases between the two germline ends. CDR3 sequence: CASSQSPPVLDTQYF. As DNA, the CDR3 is TGTGCCAGCAGCCAGTCCCCCCCGGTGCTAGATACGCAGTATTTT.

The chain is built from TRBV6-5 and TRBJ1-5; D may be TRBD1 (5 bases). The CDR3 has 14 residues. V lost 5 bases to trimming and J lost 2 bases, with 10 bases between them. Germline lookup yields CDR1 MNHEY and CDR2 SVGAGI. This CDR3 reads CASSTGTGNQPQHF. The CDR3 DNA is TGTGCCAGCAGTACGGGGACTGGCAATCAGCCCCAGCATTTT.

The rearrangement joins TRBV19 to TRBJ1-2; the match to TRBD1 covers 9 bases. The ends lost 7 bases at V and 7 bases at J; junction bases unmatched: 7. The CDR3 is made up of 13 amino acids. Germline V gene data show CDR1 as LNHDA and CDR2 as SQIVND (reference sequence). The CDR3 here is CASIGTGGSGYTF. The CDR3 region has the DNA TGTGCCAGTATAGGAACAGGGGGCTCTGGCTACACCTTC.

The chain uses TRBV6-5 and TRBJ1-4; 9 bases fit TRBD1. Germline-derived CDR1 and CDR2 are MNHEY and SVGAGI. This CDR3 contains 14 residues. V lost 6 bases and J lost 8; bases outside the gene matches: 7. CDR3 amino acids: CASRTGTGHEKLFF. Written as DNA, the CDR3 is TGTGCCAGCAGAACGGGGACAGGGCACGAAAAACTGTTTTTT.

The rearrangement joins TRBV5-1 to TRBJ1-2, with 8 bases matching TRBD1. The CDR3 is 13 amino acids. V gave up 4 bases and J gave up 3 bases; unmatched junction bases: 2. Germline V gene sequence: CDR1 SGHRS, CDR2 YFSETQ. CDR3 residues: CASSPTGDYGYTF. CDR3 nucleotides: TGCGCCAGCAGCCCGACAGGGGACTATGGCTACACCTTC.

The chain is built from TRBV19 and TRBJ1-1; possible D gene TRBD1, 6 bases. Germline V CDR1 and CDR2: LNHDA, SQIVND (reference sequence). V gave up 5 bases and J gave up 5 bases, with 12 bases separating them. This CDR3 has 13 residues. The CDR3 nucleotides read TGTGCCAGTAGTTTTACAGGGCGAACTGAAGCTTTCTTT. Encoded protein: CASSFTGRTEAFF. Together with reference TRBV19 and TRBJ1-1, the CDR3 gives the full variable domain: DGGITQSPKYLFRKEGQNVTLSCEQNLNHDAMYWYRQDPGQGLRLIYYSQIVNDFQKGDIAEGYSVSREKKESFPLTVTSAQKNPTAFYLCASSFTGRTEAFFGQGTRLTVV.

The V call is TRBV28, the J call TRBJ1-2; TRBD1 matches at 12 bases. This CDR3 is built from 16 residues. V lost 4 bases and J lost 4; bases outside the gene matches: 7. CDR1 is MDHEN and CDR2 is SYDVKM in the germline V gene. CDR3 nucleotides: TGTGCCAGCAGTTCGACCGGGACAGGGGGCACCTATGGCTACACCTTC. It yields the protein CASSSTGTGGTYGYTF.

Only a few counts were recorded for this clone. The CDR3 region is CASSPSGVYGYTF. The DNA of the CDR3 is TGTGCCAGCAGCCCCTCAGGGGTATATGGCTACACCTTC. The chain has TRBV3-1 (or the pseudogene TRBV3-2) and TRBJ1-2, with D perhaps matching TRBD1 (6 bases). Germline lookup yields CDR1 LGHDT and CDR2 YNNKEL (reference sequence). Trimming took 4 bases from V and 5 from J, leaving 11 bases between them. The CDR3 runs 13 residues.

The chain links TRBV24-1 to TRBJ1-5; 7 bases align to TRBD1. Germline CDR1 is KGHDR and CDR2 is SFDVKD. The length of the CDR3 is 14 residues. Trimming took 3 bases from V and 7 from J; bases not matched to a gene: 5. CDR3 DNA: TGTGCCACCAGTGATACGGGGACAGCCCAGCCCCAGCATTTT. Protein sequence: CATSDTGTAQPQHF.

The CDR3 nucleotides read TGTGCCAGCACCCTCACAGGGAGATCGAACACCGGGGAGCTGTTTTTT. This gives the protein CASTLTGRSNTGELFF. The V gene is TRBV27, the J gene TRBJ2-2; TRBD1 might be the D (6 bases). The germline CDR1 and CDR2 sequences are MNHEY and SMNVEV (reference sequence). The CDR3 covers 16 residues. V lost 7 bases and J lost 0, with 15 bases in between.

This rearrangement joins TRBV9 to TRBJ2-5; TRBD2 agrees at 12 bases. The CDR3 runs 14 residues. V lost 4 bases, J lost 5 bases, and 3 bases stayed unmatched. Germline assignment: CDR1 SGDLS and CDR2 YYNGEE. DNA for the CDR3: TGTGCCAGCAGCCCAGGGACTAGCGGGGAGACCCAGTACTTC. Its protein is CASSPGTSGETQYF. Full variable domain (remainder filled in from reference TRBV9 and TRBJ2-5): DSGVTQTPKHLITATGQRVTLRCSPRSGDLSVYWYQQSLDQGLQFLIQYYNGEERAKGNILERFSAQQFPDLHSELNLSSLELGDSALYFCASSPGTSGETQYFGPGTRLLVL.

This CDR3 reads CASSFRPRDQPQHF. Written as DNA, the CDR3 is TGTGCCAGCAGCTTCCGTCCTCGGGATCAGCCCCAGCATTTT. This rearrangement joins TRBV9 to TRBJ1-5; D is undetermined. Germline V gene sequence: CDR1 SGDLS, CDR2 YYNGEE. The CDR3 covers 14 residues. V was clipped by 4 bases and J by 5 bases, with 13 bases between them.

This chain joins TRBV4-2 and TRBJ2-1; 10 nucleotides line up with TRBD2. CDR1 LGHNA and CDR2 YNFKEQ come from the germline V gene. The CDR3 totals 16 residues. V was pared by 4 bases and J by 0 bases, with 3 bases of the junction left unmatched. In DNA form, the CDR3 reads TGTGCCAGCAGCCGAGCGGGGGGGAGCTCCTACAATGAGCAGTTCTTC. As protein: CASSRAGGSSYNEQFF.

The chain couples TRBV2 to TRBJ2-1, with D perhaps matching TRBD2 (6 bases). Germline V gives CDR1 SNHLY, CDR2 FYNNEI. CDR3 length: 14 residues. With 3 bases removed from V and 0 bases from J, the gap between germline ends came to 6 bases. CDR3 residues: CASSEGGSYNEQFF. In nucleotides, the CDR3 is TGTGCCAGCAGTGAGGGAGGCTCCTACAATGAGCAGTTCTTC.

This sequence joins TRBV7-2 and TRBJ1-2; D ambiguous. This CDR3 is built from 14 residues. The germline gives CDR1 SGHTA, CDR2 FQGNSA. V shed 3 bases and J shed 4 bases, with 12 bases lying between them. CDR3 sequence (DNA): TGTGCCAGCAGCTTTGACCCAAGCGGCTATGGCTACACCTTC. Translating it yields CASSFDPSGYGYTF.

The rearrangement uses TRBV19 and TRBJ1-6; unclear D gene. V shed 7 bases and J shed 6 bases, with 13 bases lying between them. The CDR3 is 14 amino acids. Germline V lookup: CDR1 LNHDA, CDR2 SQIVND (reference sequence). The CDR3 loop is CASTWEYSNSPLHF. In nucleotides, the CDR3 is TGTGCCAGTACCTGGGAGTACAGTAATTCACCCCTCCACTTT.

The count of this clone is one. The CDR3 DNA sequence: TGTGCCAGCAGTTTCACCTACAATGAGCAGTTCTTC. It translates to CASSFTYNEQFF. The rearrangement joins TRBV28 to TRBJ2-1; D remains unclear. Trimming shortened V by 3 bases and J by 2 bases, and 2 bases separated the two germline ends. The CDR3 has 12 residues. Per the germline V gene, CDR1 is MDHEN and CDR2 is SYDVKM.

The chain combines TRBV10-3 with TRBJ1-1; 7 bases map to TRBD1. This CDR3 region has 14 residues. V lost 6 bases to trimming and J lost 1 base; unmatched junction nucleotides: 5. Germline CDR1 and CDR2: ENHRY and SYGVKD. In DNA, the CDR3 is TGTGCCATCAGGGGGGACAGCCAGAACACTGAAGCTTTCTTT. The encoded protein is CAIRGDSQNTEAFF.

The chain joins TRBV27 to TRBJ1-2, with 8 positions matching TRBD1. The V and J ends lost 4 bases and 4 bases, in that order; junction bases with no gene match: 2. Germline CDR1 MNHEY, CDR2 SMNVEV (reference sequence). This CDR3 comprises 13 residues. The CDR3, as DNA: TGTGCCAGCAGTTCGGACAGGGTCTATGGCTACACCTTC. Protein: CASSSDRVYGYTF.

Written as DNA, the CDR3 is TGTGCCAGCAGCGAACTGGGGGAGACAGGGGATTGGTATGGCTACACCTTC. Amino acids: CASSELGETGDWYGYTF. The J gene is TRBJ1-2, the V gene TRBV5-6, with TRBD1 matching over 8 bases. The CDR3 length is 17 residues. Trimming took 4 bases from V and 5 from J; bases not matched to a gene: 16. Germline CDR1 and CDR2: SGHDT and YYEEEE.

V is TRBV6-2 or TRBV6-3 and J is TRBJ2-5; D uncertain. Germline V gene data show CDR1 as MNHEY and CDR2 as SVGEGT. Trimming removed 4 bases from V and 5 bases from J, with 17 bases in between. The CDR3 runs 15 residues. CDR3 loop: CASSSHRSFRETQYF. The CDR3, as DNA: TGTGCCAGCAGTTCCCATCGGTCCTTCCGCGAGACCCAGTACTTC.

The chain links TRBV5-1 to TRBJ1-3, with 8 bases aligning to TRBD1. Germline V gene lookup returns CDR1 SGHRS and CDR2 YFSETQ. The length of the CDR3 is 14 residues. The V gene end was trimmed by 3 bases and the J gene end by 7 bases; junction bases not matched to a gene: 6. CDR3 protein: CASSYGQGVNTIYF. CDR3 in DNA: TGCGCCAGCAGCTATGGACAGGGTGTGAACACCATATATTTT.

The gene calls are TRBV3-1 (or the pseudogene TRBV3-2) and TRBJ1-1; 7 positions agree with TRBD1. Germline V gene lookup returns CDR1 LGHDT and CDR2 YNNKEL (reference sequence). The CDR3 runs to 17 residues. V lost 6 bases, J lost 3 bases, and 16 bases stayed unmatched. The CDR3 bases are TGTGCCAGCAGTCATGGACAGGTCATATTAGTGCACACTGAAGCTTTCTTT. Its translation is CASSHGQVILVHTEAFF.

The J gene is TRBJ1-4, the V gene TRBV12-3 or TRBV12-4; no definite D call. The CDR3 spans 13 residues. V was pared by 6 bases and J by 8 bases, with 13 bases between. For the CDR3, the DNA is TGTGCCAGCAGCATTCGGGGTACCGAAAAACTGTTTTTT. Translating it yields CASSIRGTEKLFF.

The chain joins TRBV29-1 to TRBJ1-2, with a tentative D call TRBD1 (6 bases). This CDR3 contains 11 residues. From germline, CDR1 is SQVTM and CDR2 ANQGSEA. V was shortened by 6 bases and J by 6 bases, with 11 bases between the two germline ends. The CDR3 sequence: CSVRGTDGYTF. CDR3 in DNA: TGCAGCGTGAGGGGGACGGATGGCTACACCTTC.